A single sample is the source of the 11 T cell receptor beta chains below, sequenced in a study of T cells in localized non-small cell lung cancer. TCRdb's copy holds only in-frame clones and misses some; the assay was immunoSEQ multiplex PCR. The sample lists around 34,000 clones, 93% seen once, with 7.9% in the top ten. The specimen comprised peripheral blood, sampled before any cancer treatment. These receptor sequences come from a female donor older than 55 with stage I lung adenocarcinoma.

The chain is built from TRBV7-3 and TRBJ2-4; 10 nucleotides line up with TRBD2. There are 15 residues in the CDR3. Losses at the gene ends were 0 bases for V and 6 bases for J; bases not matched to a gene: 2. In germline, CDR1 is SGHTA, CDR2 FQGTGA. The CDR3 protein is CASSLTGLARNIQYF. The CDR3, as DNA: TGTGCCAGCAGCTTAACGGGACTAGCGCGAAACATTCAGTACTTC.

This CDR3 reads CASSQDRNTEAFF. The CDR3 DNA reads as TGTGCCAGCAGCCAGGACAGGAACACTGAAGCTTTCTTT. The chain has TRBV7-6 and TRBJ1-1; D may be TRBD1 (6 bases). CDR3 size: 13 residues. With 5 bases removed from V and 1 base from J, the gap between germline ends came to 8 bases. CDR1 is SGHVS, CDR2 FNYEAQ, per germline.

CDR3 nucleotides: TGTGCCAGCTCACAGGGACAGCAAAACACTGAAGCTTTCTTT. Encoded protein: CASSQGQQNTEAFF. This chain links TRBV18 with TRBJ1-1; TRBD1 matches at 7 bases. Germline lookup yields CDR1 KGHSH and CDR2 LQKENI. The CDR3 loop spans 14 amino acids. V trimming: 4 bases; J trimming: 2 bases; junction bases outside the gene matches: 4.

This sequence joins TRBV4-3 and TRBJ1-2; no clear D. The CDR3 is 12 residues long. Trimming shortened V by 0 bases and J by 5 bases, and 4 bases separated the two germline ends. The germline CDR1 and CDR2 sequences are LGHNA and YSLEER. The CDR3 region is CASSQDMYGYTF. CDR3 nucleotides: TGCGCCAGCAGCCAAGATATGTATGGCTACACCTTC.

The V call is TRBV5-4, the J call TRBJ2-6; 7 positions agree with TRBD1. V trimming: 6 bases; J trimming: 1 base; junction bases outside the gene matches: 4. The CDR3 is 15 amino acids. CDR1 SGHNT and CDR2 YYREEE come from the germline V gene (reference sequence). Here the CDR3 reads CASNNRGSGANVLTF. The CDR3 bases are TGTGCCAGCAACAACAGGGGATCTGGGGCCAACGTCCTGACTTTC. The full variable domain, rest sourced from reference TRBV5-4 and TRBJ2-6, is ETGVTQSPTHLIKTRGQQVTLRCSSQSGHNTVSWYQQALGQGPQFIFQYYREEENGRGNFPPRFSGLQFPNYSSELNVNALELDDSALYLCASNNRGSGANVLTFGAGSRLTVL.

The chain employs TRBV19 and TRBJ2-2, with 10 nucleotides matching TRBD1. V lost 7 bases and J lost 3; bases outside the gene matches: 17. The germline gives CDR1 LNHDA, CDR2 SQIVND (reference sequence). This CDR3 is 19 amino acids long. CDR3 sequence (DNA): TGTGCCAGTACCACGAGAGCCGGGACAGGGGCGTACGACACCGGGGAGCTGTTTTTT. Protein product: CASTTRAGTGAYDTGELFF. Together with reference TRBV19 and TRBJ2-2, the CDR3 gives the full variable domain: DGGITQSPKYLFRKEGQNVTLSCEQNLNHDAMYWYRQDPGQGLRLIYYSQIVNDFQKGDIAEGYSVSREKKESFPLTVTSAQKNPTAFYLCASTTRAGTGAYDTGELFFGEGSRLTVL.

The CDR3 DNA is TGTGCCAGCAGCTTGGAACGGAGGGAGACCCAGTACTTC. Residues: CASSLERRETQYF. This rearrangement joins TRBV5-8 to TRBJ2-5; D might be TRBD2 (5 bases). The CDR3 totals 13 residues. Trimming left V 0 bases short and J 5 bases short, with 8 bases between. Germline V lookup: CDR1 SGHTS, CDR2 YDEGEE. Full variable domain (remainder filled in from reference TRBV5-8 and TRBJ2-5): EAGVTQSPTHLIKTRGQQATLRCSPISGHTSVYWYQQALGLGLQFLLWYDEGEERNRGNFPPRFSGRQFPNYSSELNVNALELEDSALYLCASSLERRETQYFGPGTRLLVL.

The V call is TRBV27, the J call TRBJ2-1, with 12 bases aligning to TRBD2. The CDR3 is made up of 16 amino acids. The germline gives CDR1 MNHEY, CDR2 SMNVEV (reference sequence). V gave up 5 bases and J gave up 4 bases; unmatched junction bases: 6. The CDR3: CASSPGTSGLYNEQFF. The CDR3 DNA follows: TGTGCCAGCAGTCCCGGGACTAGCGGGCTTTACAATGAGCAGTTCTTC.

The chain links TRBV11-3 to TRBJ1-1; TRBD1 aligns across 7 bases. With V trimmed by 4 bases and J by 11 bases, 13 bases remained unmatched. CDR1 and CDR2 (germline): SGHNT, YENEEA. This CDR3 has 14 amino acids. CDR3 region: CASSSGRQGAMAFF. In DNA form, the CDR3 reads TGTGCCAGCAGCTCGGGTAGACAGGGTGCGATGGCTTTCTTT.

This chain links TRBV6-5 with TRBJ1-5, with no clear D. The CDR3 spans 15 residues. Germline CDR1 reads MNHEY; CDR2 reads SVGAGI. Trimming took 6 bases from V and 3 from J, leaving 15 bases between them. This CDR3 reads CASRATDGNNQPQHF. The CDR3 DNA follows: TGTGCCAGCAGAGCAACGGACGGAAACAATCAGCCCCAGCATTTT.

This rearrangement joins TRBV6-5 to TRBJ2-1; the D is unclear. This CDR3 is 15 amino acids long. Between the trimmed V and J ends, which lost 2 bases and 4 bases, there was a span of 12 bases. The V gene's germline CDR1 is MNHEY and CDR2 SVGAGI. CDR3 amino acids: CASSYGSLIYNEQFF. As DNA, the CDR3 is TGTGCCAGCAGTTACGGGTCTCTTATATACAATGAGCAGTTCTTC.